This T cell receptor (beta chain) was captured in a study of T cell changes during pregnancy in multiple sclerosis. Germline CDR1 reads SGDLS; CDR2 reads YYNGEE. Trimming pared 0 bases from V and 7 bases from J, leaving 13 bases between. This CDR3 contains 14 residues. Clones were sequenced by immunoSEQ multiplex PCR, and TCRdb holds only the in-frame ones, with some missing. The sample gives fewer than 80,000 clones, about 89% of which show up once; about 0.9% is in the top ten. The receptor's source is a female donor in good health, enrolled as a control in a pregnancy study. The sample here was peripheral blood, taken in the first trimester of pregnancy. The V call is TRBV9, the J call TRBJ1-1; D perhaps matches TRBD1 (6 bases). The DNA for the CDR3 is TGTGCCAGCAGCGTAGAGGGGGGGGGTGATGAAGCTTTCTTT. Translated, it gives CASSVEGGGDEAFF.